This TCR beta chain was retrieved from a study of identifying expanded T cells in peripheral blood. This clone appeared once. Antigen: not known. Whole-study results and caveats: Clone count variance between approximately 2-week samples rose with total template count. About 1.3 clones differed between technical replicates, versus approximately 16 and 19 over time.

Healthy donors had no documented immune events, such as infections, while sampled. Some clones are missing from TCRdb's copy, which holds only in-frame ones; the method was immunoSEQ multiplex PCR. Altogether approximately 85,000 clones are present, approximately 84% being singletons, with the ten largest covering about 20%. The CDR3 covers 17 residues. Trimming pared 3 bases from V and 0 bases from J, leaving 12 bases between. The gene calls are TRBV23-1 and TRBJ2-6; no firm D call. TRBV23-1 has ORF status, its function being uncertain. The specimen was blood. The sequence was obtained from a person aged 18 to 70 in good health. CDR3 nucleotides: TGCGCCAGCAGTCATGTCCTGGAGACCTCTGGGGCCAACGTCCTGACTTTC. Its protein is CASSHVLETSGANVLTF.